These 2 T cell receptor beta chains were all obtained from the same sample, sequenced in a study of neurological immune-mediated disorders. TCRdb redid the calling of the 5' RACE reads with MiXCR, one entry per CDR3 protein. This table holds over 45,000 distinct CDR3 sequences, about 5% found once. Sequenced: CD4+ T cells from blood. The receptors were gathered from a woman between 18 and 29 years old with multiple sclerosis.

This clonotype was observed a handful of times. V is TRBV9 and J is TRBJ2-1, with 9 bases identical to TRBD2. This CDR3 has 19 amino acids. Losses at the gene ends were 4 bases for V and 3 bases for J; bases not matched to a gene: 17. Germline V gene data show CDR1 as SGDLS and CDR2 as YYNGEE. CDR3 sequence: CASSSGGAGGRGIYNEQFF. CDR3 nucleotides: TGTGCCAGCAGCTCAGGCGGGGCGGGAGGGCGTGGAATCTACAATGAGCAGTTCTTC.

This clonotype occurred many times. The chain has TRBV7-9 and TRBJ2-5; D ambiguous. The germline V and J ends were trimmed by 0 bases and 4 bases, with 18 bases remaining between them. Germline CDR1 reads SEHNR; CDR2 reads FQNEAQ (reference sequence). The CDR3 has 17 residues. The CDR3 spells CASSLARGFGDGETQYF. DNA of the CDR3: TGTGCCAGCAGCTTAGCAAGAGGATTTGGGGATGGAGAGACCCAGTACTTC.